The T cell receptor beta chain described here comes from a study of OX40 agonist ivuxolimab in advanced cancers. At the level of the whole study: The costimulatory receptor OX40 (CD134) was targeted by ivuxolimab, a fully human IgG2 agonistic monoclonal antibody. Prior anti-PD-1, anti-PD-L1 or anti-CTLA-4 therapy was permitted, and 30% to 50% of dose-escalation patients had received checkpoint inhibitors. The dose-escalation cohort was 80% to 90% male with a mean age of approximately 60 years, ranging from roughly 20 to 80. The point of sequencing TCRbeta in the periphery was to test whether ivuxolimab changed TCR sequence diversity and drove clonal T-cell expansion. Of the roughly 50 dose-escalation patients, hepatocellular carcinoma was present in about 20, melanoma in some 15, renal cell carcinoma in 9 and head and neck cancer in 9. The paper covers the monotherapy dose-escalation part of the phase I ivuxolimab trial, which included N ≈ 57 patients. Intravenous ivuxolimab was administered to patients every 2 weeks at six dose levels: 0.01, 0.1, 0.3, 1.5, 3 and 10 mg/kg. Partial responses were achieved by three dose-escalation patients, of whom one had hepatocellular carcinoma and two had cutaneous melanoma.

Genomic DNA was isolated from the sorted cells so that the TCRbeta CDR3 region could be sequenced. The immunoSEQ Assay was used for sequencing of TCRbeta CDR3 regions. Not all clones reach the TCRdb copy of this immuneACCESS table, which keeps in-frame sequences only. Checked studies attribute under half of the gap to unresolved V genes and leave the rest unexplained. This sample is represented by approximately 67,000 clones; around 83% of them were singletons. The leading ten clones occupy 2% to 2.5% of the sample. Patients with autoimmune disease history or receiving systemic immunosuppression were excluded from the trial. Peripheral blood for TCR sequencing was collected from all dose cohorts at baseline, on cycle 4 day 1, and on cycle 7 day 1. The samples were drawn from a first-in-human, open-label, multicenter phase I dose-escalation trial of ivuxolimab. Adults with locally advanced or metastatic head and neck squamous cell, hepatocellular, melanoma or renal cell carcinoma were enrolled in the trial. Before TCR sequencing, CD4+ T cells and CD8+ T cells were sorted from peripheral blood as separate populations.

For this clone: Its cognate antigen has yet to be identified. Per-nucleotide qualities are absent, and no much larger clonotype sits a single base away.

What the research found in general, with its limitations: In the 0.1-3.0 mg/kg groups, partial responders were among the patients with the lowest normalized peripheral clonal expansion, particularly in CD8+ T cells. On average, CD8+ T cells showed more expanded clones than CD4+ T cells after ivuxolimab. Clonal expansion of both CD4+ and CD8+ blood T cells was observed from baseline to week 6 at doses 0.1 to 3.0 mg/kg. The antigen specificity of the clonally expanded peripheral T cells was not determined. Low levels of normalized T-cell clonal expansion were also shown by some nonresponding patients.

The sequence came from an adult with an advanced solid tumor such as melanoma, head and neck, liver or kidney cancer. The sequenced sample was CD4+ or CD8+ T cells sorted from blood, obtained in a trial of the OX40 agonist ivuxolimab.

The CDR3 has the sequence CASSRRGRGPSSGNTIYF. The nucleotide sequence is given as TGTGCCAGCAGCCGTAGGGGTCGGGGACCGAGCTCTGGAAACACCATATATTTT. In this chain, TRBV14 is recombined with TRBJ1-3; TRBD1 is a weak D gene call, 5 bases matching. CDR1 and CDR2 were assigned from the germline V gene as SGHDN and FVKESK. The CDR3 numbers 18 residues from cysteine through phenylalanine. Only the CDR3 DNA is retained, 54 bases long and in frame from the first base. V is cut by 4 bases and J by 0 bases, and the space between the germline ends is 19 bases.